This T cell receptor (beta chain) was identified during a study of blood T cell repertoires in COVID-19. Using immunoSEQ multiplex PCR, the repertoire was profiled, and TCRdb retains in-frame clones only, with some absent. In the table there are about 150,000 clones, approximately 80% of which are singletons. Germline assignment: CDR1 GTSNPN and CDR2 SVGIG (reference sequence). The CDR3 has 14 amino acids. V was clipped by 8 bases and J by 8 bases; unmatched bases: 17. Material for sequencing was peripheral blood. The TCR originated in a woman aged 60 to 75 with COVID-19, enrolled during active disease. This chain uses TRBV30 with TRBJ1-2; 7 bases align to TRBD1. CDR3 nucleotides: TGTGCCCTCGCCCCCACAGGGGCCTTGGAGGGCTACACCTTC. As protein: CALAPTGALEGYTF. The variable domain in full, completed from reference TRBV30 and TRBJ1-2, reads SQTIHQWPATLVQPVGSPLSLECTVEGTSNPNLYWYRQAAGRGLQLLFYSVGIGQISSEVPQNLSASRPQDRQFILSSKKLLLSDSGFYLCALAPTGALEGYTFGSGTRLTVV.